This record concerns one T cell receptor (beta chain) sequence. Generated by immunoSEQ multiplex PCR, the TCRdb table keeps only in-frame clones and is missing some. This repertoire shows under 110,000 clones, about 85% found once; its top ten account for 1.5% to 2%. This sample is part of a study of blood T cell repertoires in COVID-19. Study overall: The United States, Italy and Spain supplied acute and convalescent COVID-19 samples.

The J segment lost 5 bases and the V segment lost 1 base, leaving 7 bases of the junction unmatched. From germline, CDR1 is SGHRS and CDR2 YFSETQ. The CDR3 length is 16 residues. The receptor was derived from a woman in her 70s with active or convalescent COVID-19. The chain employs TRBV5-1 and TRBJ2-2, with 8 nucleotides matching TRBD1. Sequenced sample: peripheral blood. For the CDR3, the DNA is TGCGCCAGCAGCTTGATGACAGGGGCTCAAACCGGGGAGCTGTTTTTT. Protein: CASSLMTGAQTGELFF.